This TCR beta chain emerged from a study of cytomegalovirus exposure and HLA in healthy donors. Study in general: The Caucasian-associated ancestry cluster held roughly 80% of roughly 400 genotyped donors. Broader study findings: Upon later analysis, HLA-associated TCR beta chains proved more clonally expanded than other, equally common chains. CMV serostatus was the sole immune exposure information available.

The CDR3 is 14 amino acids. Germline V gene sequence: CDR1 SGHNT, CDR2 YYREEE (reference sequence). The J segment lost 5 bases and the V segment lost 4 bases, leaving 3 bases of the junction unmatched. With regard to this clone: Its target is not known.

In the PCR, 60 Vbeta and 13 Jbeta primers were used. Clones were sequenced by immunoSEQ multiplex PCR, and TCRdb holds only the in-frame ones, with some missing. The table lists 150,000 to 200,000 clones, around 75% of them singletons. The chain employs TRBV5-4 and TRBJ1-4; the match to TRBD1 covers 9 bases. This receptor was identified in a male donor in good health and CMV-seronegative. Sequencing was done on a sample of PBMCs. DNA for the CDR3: TGTGCCAGCAGCACTGGACAGGGGAATGAAAAACTGTTTTTT. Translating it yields CASSTGQGNEKLFF.